The 16 T cell receptor beta chains below all came from one sample that was sequenced in a study of T cell responses to AZD1222 COVID-19 vaccine. This table comes from immunoSEQ multiplex PCR, and its TCRdb copy is limited to in-frame clones, with some not included. Here the sample spans under 150,000 clones, around 93% being singletons. This sample comprised peripheral blood, obtained on day 0 of AZD1222 vaccination. The source is an adult in good health.

J is TRBJ1-2 and V is TRBV2; a weak D match, TRBD1 (5 bases). This CDR3 is 12 amino acids long. V was pared by 9 bases and J by 2 bases, with 10 bases between. Germline lookup yields CDR1 SNHLY and CDR2 FYNNEI. CDR3 coding DNA: TGTGCCAGGGGACGGGGAAACTATGGCTACACCTTC. Translated, it gives CARGRGNYGYTF.

The chain recombines TRBV7-9 with TRBJ1-6; the match to TRBD1 covers 11 bases. The CDR3 contains 18 residues. Germline V lookup: CDR1 SEHNR, CDR2 FQNEAQ (reference sequence). V lost 5 bases and J lost 1; bases outside the gene matches: 7. The CDR3 is CASSRLGQGASYNSPLHF. The CDR3 region has the DNA TGTGCCAGCAGCCGCCTAGGACAGGGGGCTTCCTATAATTCACCCCTCCACTTT.

The sample holds a few counts of this clone. The chain joins TRBV5-3 to TRBJ1-2; 8 positions match TRBD1. TRBV5-3 is an ORF; its function is uncertain. J was trimmed by 14 bases and V by 4 bases; bases with no gene match: 16. This CDR3 spans 14 amino acids. CDR3 amino acids: CARSPIRTGLFGTF. The CDR3 bases are TGTGCCAGAAGCCCCATACGGACAGGGTTATTTGGAACCTTC.

This rearrangement joins TRBV4-2 to TRBJ1-2; 8 positions agree with TRBD1. The CDR3 runs to 15 residues. Germline V CDR1 and CDR2: LGHNA, YNFKEQ. J was trimmed by 3 bases and V by 0 bases; bases with no gene match: 3. The CDR3 loop is CASSQEAGGDYGYTF. The CDR3 DNA reads TGTGCCAGCAGCCAAGAGGCAGGGGGCGACTATGGCTACACCTTC.

The chain joins TRBV19 to TRBJ2-2; tentatively, D is TRBD2 (5 bases). The germline V gene encodes CDR1 LNHDA and CDR2 SQIVND (reference sequence). The CDR3 sequence is 15 residues long. V gave up 7 bases and J gave up 4 bases, with 16 bases separating them. CDR3 DNA: TGTGCCAGTACCCATGGCGGGCGGTTCACCGGGGAGCTGTTTTTT. It specifies CASTHGGRFTGELFF.

The V gene is TRBV14, the J gene TRBJ1-4; D unclear. Looked up from germline, CDR1 is SGHDN and CDR2 is FVKESK. Trimming left V 0 bases short and J 0 bases short, with 5 bases between. The CDR3 spans 15 residues. The CDR3 region has the DNA TGTGCCAGCAGCCAAGACATAGCAACTAATGAAAAACTGTTTTTT. Translation: CASSQDIATNEKLFF. Looking up the rest from reference TRBV14 and TRBJ1-4 gives the full variable domain: EAGVTQFPSHSVIEKGQTVTLRCDPISGHDNLYWYRRVMGKEIKFLLHFVKESKQDESGMPNNRFLAERTGGTYSTLKVQPAELEDSGVYFCASSQDIATNEKLFFGSGTQLSVL.

The chain couples TRBV27 to TRBJ2-2; TRBD2 is a possible D gene (5 bases). This CDR3 contains 17 residues. Germline V CDR1 and CDR2: MNHEY, SMNVEV (reference sequence). Trimming left V 6 bases short and J 4 bases short, with 21 bases between. The CDR3 is CASREAGISSGTGELFF. Here the CDR3 DNA reads TGTGCCAGCAGGGAAGCCGGGATATCTTCGGGCACCGGGGAGCTGTTTTTT.

V and J are TRBV18 and TRBJ1-5; 8 bases align to TRBD1. CDR3 size: 18 residues. Germline V lookup: CDR1 KGHSH, CDR2 LQKENI. V shed 0 bases, J shed 1 base, and the junction held 8 bases outside the gene matches. The CDR3 sequence: CASSPPGSGGGSNQPQHF. The DNA for the CDR3 is TGTGCCAGCTCACCACCGGGTTCAGGGGGCGGAAGCAATCAGCCCCAGCATTTT.

The V gene is TRBV7-3, the J gene TRBJ2-1; 7 bases map to TRBD1. This CDR3 has 13 residues. The germline CDR1 and CDR2 sequences are SGHTA and FQGTGA. With V trimmed by 3 bases and J by 8 bases, 4 bases remained unmatched. This chain's CDR3 is CASSFDRAHEQFF. CDR3 DNA: TGTGCCAGCAGCTTCGACAGGGCTCATGAGCAGTTCTTC.

As DNA, the CDR3 is TGTGCCAGCAGCTTACGGCCAGATACGCAGTATTTT. Translating it yields CASSLRPDTQYF. The chain has TRBV7-2 and TRBJ2-3; D call uncertain. This CDR3 region has 12 residues. V was trimmed by 2 bases and J by 4 bases, leaving 4 bases between them. Germline lookup yields CDR1 SGHTA and CDR2 FQGNSA.

The chain has TRBV5-1 and TRBJ2-3; a weak D match, TRBD1 (5 bases). Trimming removed 3 bases at V and 2 bases at J, with 7 bases between. From germline, CDR1 is SGHRS and CDR2 YFSETQ. This CDR3 region has 13 residues. CDR3: CASSSDNTDTQYF. The DNA of the CDR3 is TGCGCCAGCAGCTCGGACAACACAGATACGCAGTATTTT. Full variable domain (rest looked up from reference TRBV5-1 and TRBJ2-3): KAGVTQTPRYLIKTRGQQVTLSCSPISGHRSVSWYQQTPGQGLQFLFEYFSETQRNKGNFPGRFSGRQFSNSRSEMNVSTLELGDSALYLCASSSDNTDTQYFGPGTRLTVL.

J is TRBJ2-7 and V is TRBV3-1 (or the pseudogene TRBV3-2); a weak D match, TRBD1 (6 bases). Germline V lookup: CDR1 LGHDT, CDR2 YNNKEL (reference sequence). The V gene lost 1 base and the J gene lost 6 bases, with 10 bases spanning the gap. The CDR3 sequence is 13 residues long. CDR3 amino acids: CASSQVAGVEQYF. The DNA for the CDR3 is TGTGCCAGCAGCCAAGTGGCAGGGGTCGAGCAGTACTTC.

The gene calls are TRBV5-1 and TRBJ2-2, with 9 nucleotides matching TRBD1. The CDR3 runs 16 residues. Trimming at V came to 4 bases and at J to 3 bases, leaving 7 bases not matched to a gene. Germline values: CDR1 SGHRS, CDR2 YFSETQ. The CDR3 is CASSPPGQGDTGELFF. Written as DNA, the CDR3 is TGCGCCAGCAGCCCCCCGGGACAGGGTGACACCGGGGAGCTGTTTTTT.

The chain couples TRBV30 to TRBJ1-6; the D is unclear. The ends were cut back, 3 bases at V and 0 bases at J, with 6 bases in the middle. The germline CDR1 and CDR2 sequences are GTSNPN and SVGIG (reference sequence). This CDR3 has 14 residues. The CDR3 loop is CAWRQSSYNSPLHF. The CDR3 bases are TGTGCCTGGAGGCAGAGCTCCTATAATTCACCCCTCCACTTT.

The chain carries TRBV19 and TRBJ2-3; D is uncertain. V lost 6 bases to trimming and J lost 0 bases, with 4 bases between them. From germline, CDR1 is LNHDA and CDR2 SQIVND (reference sequence). The CDR3 length is 12 residues. The CDR3: CASSPSTDTQYF. The CDR3 DNA sequence: TGTGCCAGTAGCCCTAGCACAGATACGCAGTATTTT. The entire variable domain, with the rest obtained from reference TRBV19 and TRBJ2-3, is as follows: DGGITQSPKYLFRKEGQNVTLSCEQNLNHDAMYWYRQDPGQGLRLIYYSQIVNDFQKGDIAEGYSVSREKKESFPLTVTSAQKNPTAFYLCASSPSTDTQYFGPGTRLTVL.

In nucleotides, the CDR3 is TGTGCCAGCAGTGAATTGGCGACTAGCGGGCACAATGAGCAGTTCTTC. Protein product: CASSELATSGHNEQFF. The rearrangement joins TRBV25-1 to TRBJ2-1; 10 bases agree with TRBD2. Germline assignment: CDR1 MGHDK and CDR2 SYGVNS. V shed 1 base and J 5 bases; nucleotides not matched to a gene: 5. This CDR3 contains 16 residues.